The 28 T cell receptor beta chains listed next were all sequenced from one sample in a study of cytomegalovirus exposure and HLA in healthy donors. Primers for the PCR totalled 60 Vbeta and 13 Jbeta. Data came from immunoSEQ multiplex PCR; TCRdb stores just in-frame clones and leaves some out. Here the sample spans about 160,000 clones, 79% being singletons. The sequencing input was PBMCs. These receptors were taken from a middle-aged man in good health and CMV-seropositive.

This rearrangement joins TRBV6-6 to TRBJ1-4; maybe TRBD1 (5 bases). Between the trimmed V and J ends, which lost 0 bases and 11 bases, there was a span of 13 bases. Germline V gene sequence: CDR1 MNHNY, CDR2 SVGAGI (reference sequence). The CDR3 is made up of 14 amino acids. CDR3 in amino acids: CASSYSVNPGKLFF. DNA for the CDR3: TGTGCCAGCAGTTACTCGGTAAATCCAGGGAAACTGTTTTTT.

This clone was seen once. In DNA, the CDR3 is TGTGCCAGCAGAACCTTACAGGGGAATCAGCCCCAGCATTTT. Translation gives CASRTLQGNQPQHF. This chain connects TRBV6-1 to TRBJ1-5; 7 bases are a match to TRBD1. The CDR3 contains 14 residues. V was pared by 6 bases and J by 4 bases, with 6 bases of the junction left unmatched. The germline V gene encodes CDR1 MNHNS and CDR2 SASEGT.

The rearrangement links TRBV19 to TRBJ2-1, with 11 bases matching TRBD2. The CDR3 covers 17 residues. CDR1 is LNHDA, CDR2 SQIVND, per germline (reference sequence). V lost 4 bases, J lost 0 bases, and 5 bases stayed unmatched. The CDR3, as DNA: TGTGCCAGTAGTACCCCGGGACTAGCGGACTCCTACAATGAGCAGTTCTTC. Residues: CASSTPGLADSYNEQFF.

The chain employs TRBV6-5 and TRBJ2-7, with 9 bases aligning to TRBD1. Unmatched junction bases numbered 9, after V lost 8 bases and J lost 4 bases. Germline V gene lookup returns CDR1 MNHEY and CDR2 SVGAGI. The CDR3 has 14 amino acids. The CDR3 sequence: CASSIADRGYEQYF. CDR3 DNA sequence: TGTGCCAGCTCCATAGCCGACAGGGGGTACGAGCAGTACTTC.

The rearrangement joins TRBV19 to TRBJ1-1, with a tentative D call TRBD1 (6 bases). The CDR3 has 15 residues. Germline V gene lookup returns CDR1 LNHDA and CDR2 SQIVND (reference sequence). V was shortened by 6 bases and J by 0 bases, with 14 bases between the two germline ends. The CDR3, as DNA: TGTGCCAGTAGGGAGAGGGGGTGGTTGAACACTGAAGCTTTCTTT. Protein sequence: CASRERGWLNTEAFF. The full variable domain, completed using reference TRBV19 and TRBJ1-1, is DGGITQSPKYLFRKEGQNVTLSCEQNLNHDAMYWYRQDPGQGLRLIYYSQIVNDFQKGDIAEGYSVSREKKESFPLTVTSAQKNPTAFYLCASRERGWLNTEAFFGQGTRLTVV.

This chain uses TRBV30 with TRBJ2-1; 8 positions agree with TRBD2. The germline CDR1 and CDR2 sequences are GTSNPN and SVGIG (reference sequence). This CDR3 has 15 residues. V gave up 1 base and J gave up 7 bases; unmatched junction bases: 9. CDR3 in amino acids: CAWSGSGAPGNEQFF. CDR3 coding DNA: TGTGCCTGGAGTGGTAGCGGGGCCCCCGGGAATGAGCAGTTCTTC. Together with reference TRBV30 and TRBJ2-1, the CDR3 gives the full variable domain: SQTIHQWPATLVQPVGSPLSLECTVEGTSNPNLYWYRQAAGRGLQLLFYSVGIGQISSEVPQNLSASRPQDRQFILSSKKLLLSDSGFYLCAWSGSGAPGNEQFFGPGTRLTVL.

The rearrangement uses TRBV7-3 and TRBJ1-6, with TRBD1 as a possible D gene (6 bases). V dropped 4 bases and J dropped 10 bases, with 14 bases sitting between them. This CDR3 has 14 amino acids. Germline V gene sequence: CDR1 SGHTA, CDR2 FQGTGA. Written as DNA, the CDR3 is TGTGCCAGCAGCTCTCAGGGGAGGGTGTCACCCCTCCACTTT. Translation gives CASSSQGRVSPLHF.

This sequence joins TRBV5-1 and TRBJ1-1; no reliable D call. Looked up from germline, CDR1 is SGHRS and CDR2 is YFSETQ. The V and J ends lost 6 bases and 0 bases respectively, with 12 bases between them. The CDR3 sequence is 14 residues long. CDR3 in amino acids: CASTSIGVNTEAFF. For the CDR3, the DNA is TGCGCCAGCACCAGTATCGGGGTGAACACTGAAGCTTTCTTT.

This chain joins TRBV5-1 and TRBJ2-5, with 9 bases fitting TRBD1. The DNA matches TRBJ2-7 better at its end, which makes the J call doubtful. CDR1 and CDR2 (germline): SGHRS, YFSETQ. The CDR3 length is 15 residues. CDR3 nucleotide sequence: TGCGCCAGCAGCCCAACCGGGACAGGGTTCGTCGAGCAGTACTTC. Its translation: CASSPTGTGFVEQYF.

The chain carries TRBV7-8 and TRBJ2-7, with D possibly being TRBD1 (5 bases). Germline-derived CDR1 and CDR2 are SGHVS and FQNEAQ. There are 15 residues in the CDR3. V lost 5 bases, J lost 5 bases, and 19 bases lay in between. The CDR3 coding sequence is TGTGCCAGCAGCCTAACATTGACAGCCACAAACGAGCAGTACTTC. The encoded protein is CASSLTLTATNEQYF.

The rearrangement uses TRBV19 and TRBJ2-5, with D hard to call. The CDR3 consists of 13 residues. V was shortened by 0 bases and J by 7 bases, with 9 bases between the two germline ends. In germline, CDR1 is LNHDA, CDR2 SQIVND (reference sequence). This chain's CDR3 is CASSIDGSRTQYF. For the CDR3, the DNA is TGTGCCAGTAGTATAGATGGCTCTCGGACCCAGTACTTC.

Here the CDR3 reads CASSRQETYEQYF. The DNA for the CDR3 is TGTGCCAGCAGTCGACAGGAGACCTACGAGCAGTACTTC. This chain links TRBV6-5 with TRBJ2-7, with a weak D call TRBD1 (6 bases). Germline loops: CDR1 MNHEY, CDR2 SVGAGI. This CDR3 spans 13 amino acids. V lost 5 bases and J 2 bases, leaving 10 bases between the germline ends.

V usage is TRBV7-9 and J usage is TRBJ1-4, with TRBD1 identical over 8 bases. Germline CDR1 SEHNR, CDR2 FQNEAQ (reference sequence). V lost 9 bases, J lost 4 bases, and 13 bases stayed unmatched. The CDR3 length is 16 residues. For the CDR3, the DNA is TGTGCCAGGCCCCTAGCCAGGGGGCTTGTTAATGAAAAACTGTTTTTT. It yields the protein CARPLARGLVNEKLFF. The whole variable domain, filled in from reference TRBV7-9 and TRBJ1-4, reads DTGVSQNPRHKITKRGQNVTFRCDPISEHNRLYWYRQTLGQGPEFLTYFQNEAQLEKSRLLSDRFSAERPKGSFSTLEIQRTEQGDSAMYLCARPLARGLVNEKLFFGSGTQLSVL.

V and J are TRBV10-3 and TRBJ2-5, with a possible D match to TRBD1 (6 bases). This CDR3 is 11 amino acids long. Trimming cost V 10 bases and J 4 bases, with 10 bases left between them. Germline lookup yields CDR1 ENHRY and CDR2 SYGVKD. In DNA, the CDR3 is TGTGCCACAGGACAGCCAGAGACCCAGTACTTC. Its translation: CATGQPETQYF.

This chain joins TRBV30 and TRBJ2-2, with D perhaps TRBD1 (5 bases). V lost 7 bases, J lost 5 bases, and 14 bases lay in between. Germline V gene data show CDR1 as GTSNPN and CDR2 as SVGIG (reference sequence). This CDR3 is 13 amino acids long. The CDR3 DNA is TGTGCCTACTGGACAAGGCGTACCGGGGAGCTGTTTTTT. It translates to CAYWTRRTGELFF.

This clone was seen a few times. V gene TRBV5-4 combines with J gene TRBJ2-1, with 9 nucleotides matching TRBD1. After removal of 3 bases from V and 7 bases from J, the junction contained 5 bases not matched to a gene. CDR3 length equals 14 residues. Germline V gene data show CDR1 as SGHNT and CDR2 as YYREEE (reference sequence). The CDR3 loop reads CASSYRDRENEQFF. The CDR3 DNA follows: TGTGCCAGCAGCTATAGGGACAGGGAGAATGAGCAGTTCTTC.

J is TRBJ1-1 and V is TRBV14; D not resolved. The CDR3 runs 18 residues. CDR1 is SGHDN, CDR2 FVKESK, per germline. V was pared by 1 base and J by 0 bases, with 18 bases between. CDR3 bases: TGTGCCAGCAGCCAAGTCCGCACGGCCGGGTCCATGAACACTGAAGCTTTCTTT. It yields the protein CASSQVRTAGSMNTEAFF. The full variable domain, in which reference TRBV14 and TRBJ1-1 provide the parts outside the CDR3, is EAGVTQFPSHSVIEKGQTVTLRCDPISGHDNLYWYRRVMGKEIKFLLHFVKESKQDESGMPNNRFLAERTGGTYSTLKVQPAELEDSGVYFCASSQVRTAGSMNTEAFFGQGTRLTVV.

The gene calls are TRBV5-6 and TRBJ2-1; 8 nucleotides align to TRBD2. CDR1 and CDR2 (germline): SGHDT, YYEEEE. This CDR3 contains 16 residues. Trimming cost V 4 bases and J 1 base; bases outside gene matches: 7. The DNA for the CDR3 is TGTGCCAGCAGCCGTCAGCGGGAGACGTCCTACAATGAGCAGTTCTTC. Amino acids: CASSRQRETSYNEQFF.

In its sample, this clone was seen once. The chain has TRBV5-1 and TRBJ1-2; 7 bases match TRBD1. The J segment lost 3 bases and the V segment lost 1 base, leaving 3 bases of the junction unmatched. CDR3 length: 14 residues. The V gene's germline CDR1 is SGHRS and CDR2 YFSETQ. For the CDR3, the DNA is TGCGCCAGCAGCTTGAGGCAGGGGGACTATGGCTACACCTTC. Translating gives CASSLRQGDYGYTF.

The chain carries TRBV19 and TRBJ2-1; 7 nucleotides agree with TRBD1. There are 19 residues in the CDR3. J gave up 0 bases and V 7 bases, and 18 bases lay outside the gene matches. The germline gives CDR1 LNHDA, CDR2 SQIVND (reference sequence). CDR3 coding DNA: TGTGCCAGTACCCCAGGGACAGCTCGGAAGCGTCCCTCCTACAATGAGCAGTTCTTC. It is translated as CASTPGTARKRPSYNEQFF. Full variable domain (missing parts from reference TRBV19 and TRBJ2-1): DGGITQSPKYLFRKEGQNVTLSCEQNLNHDAMYWYRQDPGQGLRLIYYSQIVNDFQKGDIAEGYSVSREKKESFPLTVTSAQKNPTAFYLCASTPGTARKRPSYNEQFFGPGTRLTVL.

Here the CDR3 reads CASSEPGPAGGGSDTQYF. The CDR3 DNA reads as TGCGCCAGCAGTGAACCGGGACCAGCGGGAGGAGGGTCCGATACGCAGTATTTT. The rearrangement joins TRBV10-1 to TRBJ2-3; 9 nucleotides agree with TRBD2. CDR1 and CDR2 (germline): WNHNN, SYGVQD (reference sequence). Unmatched junction bases numbered 16, after V lost 3 bases and J lost 6 bases. This CDR3 region has 18 residues.

The chain uses TRBV10-3 and TRBJ1-1; D uncertain. The CDR3 covers 14 residues. The germline gives CDR1 ENHRY, CDR2 SYGVKD. Trimming pared 2 bases from V and 0 bases from J, leaving 7 bases between. The CDR3 region is CAISESEVNTEAFF. The DNA of the CDR3 is TGTGCCATCAGTGAGAGCGAGGTGAACACTGAAGCTTTCTTT.

The rearrangement uses TRBV18 and TRBJ1-1; D is perhaps TRBD1 (6 bases). CDR1 is KGHSH and CDR2 is LQKENI in the germline V gene. V dropped 3 bases and J dropped 0 bases, with 17 bases sitting between them. The CDR3 loop spans 17 amino acids. The chain's CDR3 is CASSPRGALGMNTEAFF. The CDR3 nucleotides are TGTGCCAGCTCACCTCGGGGGGCGTTGGGCATGAACACTGAAGCTTTCTTT.

This chain joins TRBV6-6 and TRBJ2-7, with TRBD2 matching 12 bases. The junction had 5 bases not matched to a gene; V was cut back by 6 bases and J by 5 bases. The CDR3 is 14 residues long. Germline V CDR1 and CDR2: MNHNY, SVGAGI (reference sequence). This CDR3 reads CASSGLAGINEQYF. CDR3 coding DNA: TGTGCCAGCAGCGGACTAGCGGGAATCAACGAGCAGTACTTC.

The CDR3 coding sequence is TGTGCCAGCAGCATACAGGGCTACGAGCAGTACTTC. This encodes CASSIQGYEQYF. The V call is TRBV6-1, the J call TRBJ2-7; weak D call: TRBD1 (6 bases). This CDR3 has 12 residues. Germline CDR1 MNHNS, CDR2 SASEGT. V shed 6 bases and J shed 3 bases, with 9 bases lying between them.

The rearrangement uses TRBV5-1 and TRBJ1-2, with D unresolved. V was pared by 1 base and J by 4 bases, with 8 bases between. In germline, CDR1 is SGHRS, CDR2 YFSETQ. The CDR3 is 13 amino acids. The CDR3 region has the DNA TGCGCCAGCAGCTTGACACAGATCTATGGCTACACCTTC. This sequence encodes CASSLTQIYGYTF.

This clone was counted between two and nine times. The chain couples TRBV5-4 to TRBJ2-2, with 10 bases matching TRBD2. J lost 6 bases, V lost 5 bases, and 19 bases had no gene match. The CDR3 contains 19 residues. Germline CDR1 and CDR2: SGHNT and YYREEE (reference sequence). The CDR3 here is CASSSGPRGASGSPGELFF. The DNA for the CDR3 is TGTGCCAGCAGTTCGGGACCCCGGGGGGCTAGCGGGAGCCCCGGGGAGCTGTTTTTT.

V gene TRBV9 combines with J gene TRBJ2-3; D uncertain. V was clipped by 0 bases and J by 0 bases, with 11 bases between them. The germline V gene has CDR1 SGDLS and CDR2 YYNGEE. There are 16 residues in the CDR3. The CDR3 region has the DNA TGTGCCAGCAGCGTAGCCGGGTCCGCTAGCACAGATACGCAGTATTTT. This encodes CASSVAGSASTDTQYF.